This T cell receptor beta chain derives from a study of identical twins. This clonotype was seen only a few times. A template switching step contributed a universal primer site, while unique molecular identifiers were present in the cDNA. TCRdb re-called the 5' RACE reads through MiXCR, storing one row per CDR3 protein. The profile covers hundreds of thousands of distinct CDR3 sequences, with 8.6% appearing a single time and 0.98% taken by the ten largest. These data were also filed under a second study, of yellow fever vaccine responses in identical twins.

The clonotype was recovered from a young woman in good health. The sample taken for sequencing was PBMCs.

The CDR3 region is CASSFGGRNQPQHF. The CDR3 DNA follows: TGTGCCAGCAGCTTCGGGGGAAGGAATCAGCCCCAGCATTTT. The chain has TRBV7-2 and TRBJ1-5; weak D call: TRBD1 (5 bases). This CDR3 is built from 14 residues. V dropped 3 bases and J dropped 4 bases, with 10 bases sitting between them. Germline V lookup: CDR1 SGHTA, CDR2 FQGNSA.